The 10 T cell receptor beta chains below all came from one sample that was sequenced in a study of shared clonotypes between healthy human individuals. Naive-designated CD8 cells lacked CD45RO, were positively enriched for CCR7, and omitted terminally differentiated effector memory CD45RA+ cells. Libraries were prepared by immunoSEQ multiplex PCR; TCRdb keeps only in-frame clonotypes and omits some of them. There are some 2,100,000 clones in the sample; 90% to 95% occur only once, and roughly 1.7% lies in the top ten. The sample taken for sequencing was naive CD8+ T cells from PBMCs. The source of these receptors is a man younger than 35 in good health. Some clones in this sample may be carry-over from other donors' samples.

This clone was recorded once. This rearrangement joins TRBV28 to TRBJ1-1; TRBD1 agrees at 8 bases. After removal of 2 bases from V and 5 bases from J, the junction contained 7 bases not matched to a gene. Germline V CDR1 and CDR2: MDHEN, SYDVKM. The CDR3 runs to 15 residues. Here the CDR3 DNA reads TGTGCCAGCAGTTTAGGGCAGGGGGCCTTAACTGAAGCTTTCTTT. Encoded protein: CASSLGQGALTEAFF. The full variable domain, its missing parts supplied by reference TRBV28 and TRBJ1-1, is DVKVTQSSRYLVKRTGEKVFLECVQDMDHENMFWYRQDPGLGLRLIYFSYDVKMKEKGDIPEGYSVSREKKERFSLILESASTNQTSMYLCASSLGQGALTEAFFGQGTRLTVV.

As concerns this clone: The sample has other DNA sequences that encode this CDR3 too. The rearrangement joins TRBV7-9 to TRBJ2-1; D may match TRBD1 or TRBD2 (5 bases each). V lost 4 bases, J lost 4 bases, and 11 bases lay in between. This CDR3 is 14 amino acids long. In germline, CDR1 is SEHNR, CDR2 FQNEAQ (reference sequence). In nucleotides, the CDR3 is TGTGCCAGCAGCTCTGGGGGTCCTTACAATGAGCAGTTCTTC. Its translation: CASSSGGPYNEQFF.

V is TRBV10-3 and J is TRBJ2-3; tentative D call: TRBD2 (6 bases). This CDR3 is built from 16 residues. The germline V and J ends were trimmed by 3 bases and 0 bases, with 13 bases remaining between them. Germline-derived CDR1 and CDR2 are ENHRY and SYGVKD. The CDR3, as DNA: TGTGCCATCAGTGACCCCTGGGCGGGGAGCACAGATACGCAGTATTTT. Translating it yields CAISDPWAGSTDTQYF.

The chain is built from TRBV6-6 and TRBJ2-7; 10 nucleotides agree with TRBD1. Germline loops: CDR1 MNHNY, CDR2 SVGAGI (reference sequence). The CDR3 extends over 14 amino acids. V trimming: 5 bases; J trimming: 5 bases; junction bases outside the gene matches: 6. The CDR3 sequence is CASSTRQGAHEQYF. CDR3 DNA: TGTGCCAGCAGTACTCGACAGGGGGCTCACGAGCAGTACTTC.

The CDR3 spells CASSSSRRGIGEQYF. The CDR3 coding sequence is TGTGCCAGCAGCTCTTCTCGAAGGGGGATAGGCGAGCAGTACTTC. This sequence joins TRBV11-2 and TRBJ2-7; a weak D match, TRBD1 (6 bases). From germline, CDR1 is SGHAT and CDR2 FQNNGV. The CDR3 length is 15 residues. V was cut by 4 bases and J by 6 bases, with 19 bases left in between.

V and J are TRBV19 and TRBJ2-7, with 8 bases identical to TRBD2. The trim removed 2 bases at V and 1 base at J, leaving 1 base unmatched. There are 14 residues in the CDR3. Germline V gene lookup returns CDR1 LNHDA and CDR2 SQIVND (reference sequence). CDR3 amino acids: CASSIKRESYEQYF. The CDR3 region has the DNA TGTGCCAGTAGTATAAAGCGGGAGTCCTACGAGCAGTACTTC.

The V and J genes are TRBV27 and TRBJ2-5; the D is unclear. This CDR3 region has 14 residues. V was cut by 6 bases and J by 5 bases, with 16 bases left in between. CDR1 and CDR2 (germline): MNHEY, SMNVEV (reference sequence). CDR3 bases: TGTGCCAGCAGCTCTGACGGCCCGGGTGAGACCCAGTACTTC. Protein sequence: CASSSDGPGETQYF.

This sequence joins TRBV9 and TRBJ2-1; D unclear. Germline CDR1 is SGDLS and CDR2 is YYNGEE. The CDR3 spans 14 residues. Trimming shortened V by 0 bases and J by 9 bases, and 13 bases separated the two germline ends. CDR3 coding DNA: TGTGCCAGCAGCGTAGGTGGGATTCACTCTGAGCAGTTCTTC. Encoded protein: CASSVGGIHSEQFF.

This chain uses TRBV29-1 with TRBJ2-6, with a weak D call TRBD2 (6 bases). V was shortened by 5 bases and J by 0 bases, with 11 bases between the two germline ends. Germline lookup yields CDR1 SQVTM and CDR2 ANQGSEA. This CDR3 comprises 15 residues. This chain's CDR3 is CSVPGLSSGANVLTF. The CDR3 nucleotides read TGCAGCGTTCCGGGACTTAGCTCTGGGGCCAACGTCCTGACTTTC.

The V gene is TRBV4-3, the J gene TRBJ1-3; a possible D gene is TRBD1 (5 bases). The CDR3 is 17 amino acids. Trimming removed 1 base from V and 0 bases from J, with 13 bases in between. Germline V gives CDR1 LGHNA, CDR2 YSLEER. The CDR3 DNA reads as TGCGCCAGCAGCCAAGGTGCGGGGCTCCTCTCTGGAAACACCATATATTTT. This codes for CASSQGAGLLSGNTIYF.